The present TCR beta chain was sequenced within a study of blood T cell repertoires in COVID-19. Produced via immunoSEQ multiplex PCR; TCRdb's table is partial and in-frame only. The profile shows 180,000 or so clones, around 89% of them singletons. CDR3 length: 12 amino acids. Per the germline V gene, CDR1 is MNHEY and CDR2 is SVGAGI. Trimming took off 8 bases at V and 12 bases at J, with 17 bases between the two ends. Sequencing was carried out using peripheral blood. This rearrangement joins TRBV6-5 to TRBJ2-1, with D possibly TRBD1 on 5 matching bases. The receptor was isolated from a young woman with acute or convalescent COVID-19. The CDR3 DNA sequence: TGTGCCAGCTGGGGTACAGGATCAGGGCAGTTCTTC. Translated, it gives CASWGTGSGQFF.